One sample yielded the 30 T cell receptor beta chains listed below, sequenced in a study of T-cell memory formation after mild COVID-19. TCRdb processed the 5' RACE reads anew with MiXCR; each CDR3 protein has one entry. The sample lists almost 350,000 distinct CDR3 sequences, 20% to 25% occurring once. Specimen: PBMCs or a T cell subset sorted from them (not recorded which). The receptors derive from a man aged 18 to 29 who had mild COVID-19 (a few samples of this study predate the infection). Cell type and time point are not known.

This clonotype was seen repeatedly, ten times or more. The chain combines TRBV12-3 or TRBV12-4 with TRBJ2-3; D may correspond to TRBD1 or TRBD2 (5 bases each). V shed 5 bases and J shed 0 bases, with 9 bases lying between them. The CDR3 has 14 residues. CDR3 residues: CASSPGPSTDTQYF. The CDR3 DNA is TGTGCCAGCAGTCCGGGACCTAGCACAGATACGCAGTATTTT.

V is TRBV6-1 and J is TRBJ2-7; 7 bases match TRBD1. The V segment lost 6 bases and the J segment 4 bases; nucleotides outside the gene matches: 6. This CDR3 has 13 residues. The germline CDR1 and CDR2 sequences are MNHNS and SASEGT. CDR3 protein: CASRSRDSYEQYV. For the CDR3, the DNA is TGTGCCAGCAGATCCCGGGACAGTTACGAGCAGTACGTC.

The chain employs TRBV7-9 and TRBJ2-3; a possible D gene is TRBD1 (7 bases). This CDR3 has 16 amino acids. Germline CDR1 SEHNR, CDR2 FQNEAQ (reference sequence). Trimming removed 5 bases at V and 2 bases at J, with 17 bases between. DNA for the CDR3: TGTGCCAGCAGCCCGAAGACAGGGAGGTCCACAGATACGCAGTATTTT. Translating gives CASSPKTGRSTDTQYF.

The chain links TRBV5-5 to TRBJ1-3; perhaps TRBD1 as D (6 bases). In germline, CDR1 is SGHKS, CDR2 YYEKEE (reference sequence). The ends were cut back, 4 bases at V and 0 bases at J, with 20 bases in the middle. The CDR3 sequence is 18 residues long. This CDR3 is CASSPRSTGIVSGNTIYF. As DNA, the CDR3 is TGTGCCAGCAGCCCCAGGTCGACAGGAATCGTCTCTGGAAACACCATATATTTT.

The rearrangement links TRBV24-1 to TRBJ2-3; 8 bases line up with TRBD2. This CDR3 comprises 14 residues. The germline V gene encodes CDR1 KGHDR and CDR2 SFDVKD. V shed 4 bases, J shed 4 bases, and the junction held 3 bases outside the gene matches. CDR3 amino acids: CATSDGGGPDTQYF. CDR3 in DNA: TGTGCCACCAGTGACGGGGGGGGGCCAGATACGCAGTATTTT.

There are a few counts of this clonotype. The genes are TRBV25-1 and TRBJ1-1; D unresolved. Germline CDR1 is MGHDK and CDR2 is SYGVNS. This CDR3 comprises 14 residues. Trimming cost V 7 bases and J 3 bases, with 15 bases left between them. The CDR3 sequence: CASNGVGPDTEAFF. The CDR3 region has the DNA TGTGCCAGCAATGGGGTAGGTCCTGACACTGAAGCTTTCTTT.

The DNA of the CDR3 is TGTGCCAGCAGCCCCTGGGGGACAGGGGGGGGATATTACGAGCAGTACTTC. It specifies CASSPWGTGGGYYEQYF. The V gene is TRBV7-8, the J gene TRBJ2-7; 11 bases line up with TRBD1. CDR3 length equals 17 residues. The germline V gene has CDR1 SGHVS and CDR2 FQNEAQ. Trimming cost V 5 bases and J 4 bases; bases outside gene matches: 13.

The J gene is TRBJ1-2, the V gene TRBV7-6, with D uncertain. Germline values: CDR1 SGHVS, CDR2 FNYEAQ. This CDR3 is built from 15 residues. Deletions cut 5 bases from V and 6 bases from J, with 19 bases between. Written as DNA, the CDR3 is TGTGCCAGCAGCCTTCGACGGGCACCGTTGGATGGCTACACCTTC. This encodes CASSLRRAPLDGYTF.

This clonotype was counted a few times. The DNA for the CDR3 is TGTGCCAGCAGCCCTCGGACTGTCACAGATACGCAGTATTTT. As protein: CASSPRTVTDTQYF. The chain joins TRBV7-2 to TRBJ2-3, with TRBD2 as a possible D gene (5 bases). The germline gives CDR1 SGHTA, CDR2 FQGNSA. The CDR3 has 14 amino acids. Deletions cut 5 bases from V and 2 bases from J, with 11 bases between.

The chain is built from TRBV25-1 and TRBJ1-2, with a possible D match to TRBD1 (5 bases). Per the germline V gene, CDR1 is MGHDK and CDR2 is SYGVNS. The V end was cut by 3 bases, the J end by 8 bases, with 13 bases between. The CDR3 has 13 amino acids. The CDR3 coding sequence is TGTGCCAGCAGTGACGGCAGGGTTGGCGGCTACACCTTC. Translated: CASSDGRVGGYTF.

This chain links TRBV6-5 with TRBJ1-5; D call uncertain. V was cut by 6 bases and J by 1 base, with 13 bases left in between. The CDR3 runs 15 residues. The V gene's germline CDR1 is MNHEY and CDR2 SVGAGI. The CDR3 sequence: CASSPASRSNQPQHF. CDR3 DNA sequence: TGTGCCAGCAGCCCGGCAAGCAGGAGCAATCAGCCCCAGCATTTT.

A few counts support this clonotype. Here the CDR3 reads CSATPEETQYF. DNA of the CDR3: TGCAGTGCTACCCCGGAAGAGACCCAGTACTTC. The chain links TRBV20-1 to TRBJ2-5; D is unresolved. The V gene lost 4 bases and the J gene lost 3 bases, with 6 bases spanning the gap. CDR1 is DFQATT, CDR2 SNEGSKA, per germline (reference sequence). The CDR3 spans 11 residues.

This clonotype was seen a few times. The chain has TRBV4-3 and TRBJ2-1; D ambiguous. The CDR3 is 16 amino acids. V was pared by 1 base and J by 0 bases, with 10 bases between. In germline, CDR1 is LGHNA, CDR2 YSLEER. The DNA for the CDR3 is TGCGCCAGCAGCCAAGGGCACCGGAGCTCCTACAATGAGCAGTTCTTC. This sequence encodes CASSQGHRSSYNEQFF.

This clonotype was found a few times. The chain is built from TRBV7-9 and TRBJ2-7; tentative D call: TRBD1 (6 bases). This CDR3 contains 13 residues. The germline V gene has CDR1 SEHNR and CDR2 FQNEAQ (reference sequence). Trimming left V 4 bases short and J 3 bases short, with 10 bases between. This chain's CDR3 is CASSWDIRYEQYF. CDR3 sequence (DNA): TGTGCCAGCAGCTGGGACATCCGCTACGAGCAGTACTTC.

This clonotype occurred a few times. CDR3 sequence reads: CASSLPSGARVDTQYF. CDR3 DNA sequence: TGTGCCAGCAGCTTGCCTAGCGGGGCCCGTGTTGATACGCAGTATTTT. The J gene is TRBJ2-3, the V gene TRBV11-2, with TRBD2 identical over 9 bases. CDR1 is SGHAT and CDR2 is FQNNGV in the germline V gene. There are 16 residues in the CDR3. V shed 3 bases and J 6 bases; nucleotides not matched to a gene: 10.

The chain couples TRBV20-1 to TRBJ2-3; maybe TRBD1 (5 bases). The V end lost 0 bases, the J end lost 4 bases, and 14 bases lay between the germline ends. The length of the CDR3 is 15 residues. Germline V gene sequence: CDR1 DFQATT, CDR2 SNEGSKA (reference sequence). As DNA, the CDR3 is TGCAGTGCTAGAGATCGGAGCAGGGTGGCAGATACGCAGTATTTT. Translated: CSARDRSRVADTQYF.

This chain links TRBV6-5 with TRBJ1-3; 7 nucleotides match TRBD1. J was trimmed by 0 bases and V by 6 bases; bases with no gene match: 5. The CDR3 spans 15 residues. Germline CDR1 reads MNHEY; CDR2 reads SVGAGI. The CDR3 DNA is TGTGCCAGCAGCCCGGGACAGCTCTCTGGAAACACCATATATTTT. Its protein is CASSPGQLSGNTIYF.

This clonotype was picked up a small number of times. J is TRBJ2-1 and V is TRBV6-6, with TRBD2 matching over 10 bases. With V trimmed by 5 bases and J by 3 bases, 4 bases remained unmatched. The CDR3 covers 15 residues. Germline lookup yields CDR1 MNHNY and CDR2 SVGAGI (reference sequence). As DNA, the CDR3 is TGTGCCAGCAGTCCACTAGCGGGGTACTACAATGAGCAGTTCTTC. Translating gives CASSPLAGYYNEQFF.

The chain is built from TRBV24-1 and TRBJ2-7, with a weak D call TRBD2 (6 bases). CDR1 is KGHDR and CDR2 is SFDVKD in the germline V gene. The V gene lost 11 bases and the J gene lost 6 bases, with 13 bases spanning the gap. There are 11 residues in the CDR3. This CDR3 is CAIGMGGEQYV. Here the CDR3 DNA reads TGTGCCATCGGAATGGGGGGCGAGCAGTACGTC.

J is TRBJ1-4 and V is TRBV2; D not resolved. The V and J ends lost 7 bases and 3 bases respectively, with 9 bases between them. From germline, CDR1 is SNHLY and CDR2 FYNNEI. This CDR3 comprises 13 residues. CDR3 in DNA: TGTGCCAGCAAGTCGGGTTCTAATGAAAAACTGTTTTTT. Amino acid sequence: CASKSGSNEKLFF.

The chain carries TRBV24-1 and TRBJ2-3; TRBD1 might be the D (6 bases). The CDR3 length is 13 residues. Germline CDR1 and CDR2: KGHDR and SFDVKD. Between the trimmed V and J ends, which lost 7 bases and 3 bases, there was a span of 10 bases. CDR3: CATRKTGTDTQYF. The CDR3 DNA follows: TGTGCCACCAGGAAGACAGGTACAGATACGCAGTATTTT.

V and J are TRBV5-1 and TRBJ1-1, with a tentative D call TRBD1 (6 bases). V dropped 0 bases and J dropped 0 bases, with 15 bases sitting between them. CDR3 size: 17 residues. Germline V gene lookup returns CDR1 SGHRS and CDR2 YFSETQ. Here the CDR3 reads CASSLGSQGGMNTEAFF. CDR3 DNA: TGCGCCAGCAGCTTGGGATCACAGGGAGGGATGAACACTGAAGCTTTCTTT. Complete variable domain (other parts from reference TRBV5-1 and TRBJ1-1): KAGVTQTPRYLIKTRGQQVTLSCSPISGHRSVSWYQQTPGQGLQFLFEYFSETQRNKGNFPGRFSGRQFSNSRSEMNVSTLELGDSALYLCASSLGSQGGMNTEAFFGQGTRLTVV.

This clonotype has at least ten counts. This chain joins TRBV7-2 and TRBJ1-1; 8 bases align to TRBD1. After removal of 5 bases from V and 10 bases from J, the junction contained 12 bases not matched to a gene. Germline V CDR1 and CDR2: SGHTA, FQGNSA. CDR3 length equals 14 residues. CDR3 DNA: TGTGCCAGCAGCCTCGACAGGGGAGAAATGAGAGCTTTCTTT. Translated: CASSLDRGEMRAFF.

This chain joins TRBV5-1 and TRBJ2-7; 7 nucleotides line up with TRBD2. J was trimmed by 0 bases and V by 4 bases; bases with no gene match: 7. Germline V gene lookup returns CDR1 SGHRS and CDR2 YFSETQ. The CDR3 spans 15 residues. This CDR3 reads CASSSGLVASYEQYF. The CDR3 region has the DNA TGCGCCAGCAGCAGTGGACTAGTGGCCTCCTACGAGCAGTACTTC.

The chain uses TRBV7-2 and TRBJ2-3; no definite D call. The CDR3 runs to 15 residues. Trimming cost V 4 bases and J 3 bases, with 14 bases left between them. Germline-derived CDR1 and CDR2 are SGHTA and FQGNSA. This CDR3 is CASSWASVGTDTQYF. CDR3 in DNA: TGTGCCAGCAGCTGGGCGTCGGTAGGAACAGATACGCAGTATTTT.

This clonotype was picked up a small number of times. The rearrangement uses TRBV25-1 and TRBJ2-3; perhaps TRBD1 as D (6 bases). There are 15 residues in the CDR3. The V gene lost 3 bases and the J gene lost 2 bases, with 12 bases spanning the gap. CDR1 is MGHDK, CDR2 SYGVNS, per germline. CDR3 nucleotides: TGTGCCAGCAGTGACTTCCAGGGGTACACAGATACGCAGTATTTT. This encodes CASSDFQGYTDTQYF.

This clonotype was picked up one time. J is TRBJ2-3 and V is TRBV3-1; a weak D match, TRBD1 (5 bases). Germline assignment: CDR1 LGHDT and CDR2 YNNKEL (reference sequence). CDR3 size: 13 residues. V lost 6 bases, J lost 5 bases, and 12 bases lay in between. The CDR3 here is CASSLGRVDTQYF. The CDR3 region has the DNA TGTGCCAGCAGTTTGGGCAGGGTAGATACGCAGTATTTT.

This clonotype showed up just a few times. V gene TRBV5-1 combines with J gene TRBJ2-5, with 9 bases lining up with TRBD2. Germline CDR1 and CDR2: SGHRS and YFSETQ. The length of the CDR3 is 14 residues. Trimming removed 7 bases from V and 1 base from J; junction bases left unmatched: 5. The CDR3 sequence is CASGTSGFQETQYF. CDR3 DNA: TGCGCCAGCGGTACTAGCGGGTTCCAAGAGACCCAGTACTTC.

This chain uses TRBV3-1 with TRBJ1-1; D may be TRBD1 (5 bases). The germline gives CDR1 LGHDT, CDR2 YNNKEL (reference sequence). CDR3 length equals 14 residues. Trimming took 8 bases from V and 3 from J, leaving 16 bases between them. CDR3: CASAPGFGDTEAFF. DNA for the CDR3: TGTGCCAGCGCGCCAGGGTTTGGGGACACTGAAGCTTTCTTT.

The chain joins TRBV4-1 to TRBJ2-2; 10 nucleotides align to TRBD2. V was clipped by 3 bases and J by 4 bases; unmatched bases: 8. Germline CDR1 reads MGHRA; CDR2 reads YSYEKL. The CDR3 totals 17 residues. This CDR3 is CASSQGIAGGPTGELFF. Written as DNA, the CDR3 is TGCGCCAGCAGCCAGGGTATAGCGGGGGGACCCACCGGGGAGCTGTTTTTT.